Listed here are 4 T cell receptor beta chains from one sample, sequenced in a study of blood T cells in healthy people across ages. Together with a sample-barcoded 5' primer, a J-beta primer mix was included in a second PCR lasting about 7 to 12 cycles. TCRdb itself ran the 5' RACE reads through MiXCR, one entry per CDR3 protein. The sample records more than 900,000 distinct CDR3 sequences, 25% being singletons. In addition, the sample was reused for a study of T cells of mothers and their children.

The sequenced sample was blood. The receptor set was obtained from a girl aged 2 to 10 in good health.

The chain recombines TRBV29-1 with TRBJ2-7; 7 bases align to TRBD1. The CDR3 sequence is 13 residues long. Germline assignment: CDR1 SQVTM and CDR2 ANQGSEA. The CDR3 spells CSARTGQTYEQYF. CDR3 in DNA: TGCAGTGCTAGAACGGGACAGACCTACGAGCAGTACTTC.

The chain carries TRBV7-9 and TRBJ1-2; D ambiguous. Germline V gives CDR1 SEHNR, CDR2 FQNEAQ (reference sequence). CDR3 size: 14 residues. V dropped 1 base and J dropped 5 bases, with 11 bases sitting between them. This CDR3 is CASSLGGDSYGYTF. CDR3 bases: TGTGCCAGCAGCTTAGGGGGTGATTCTTATGGCTACACCTTC.

This sequence joins TRBV29-1 and TRBJ2-1; TRBD2 matches at 11 bases. The CDR3 extends over 14 amino acids. V gave up 1 base and J gave up 8 bases; unmatched junction bases: 4. Germline-derived CDR1 and CDR2 are SQVTM and ANQGSEA. The CDR3 region is CSVEGLAGQDEQFF. CDR3 nucleotide sequence: TGCAGCGTTGAAGGACTAGCGGGACAGGATGAGCAGTTCTTC.

As for this clonotype: The junction departs from the called germline gene at one end, perhaps through a read error. The V call is TRBV6-2 or TRBV6-3, the J call TRBJ2-7; 8 bases agree with TRBD1. The CDR3 has 13 amino acids. CDR1 is MNHEY and CDR2 is SVGEGT in the germline V gene. CDR3 nucleotides: TGTGCCAGCGAGACAGGGGACGGGAATGAGCGGTTCTTC. As protein: CASETGDGNERFF.